This is a list of T cell receptor beta chains from one sample in a study of T cells after yellow fever vaccination. One entry per CDR3 protein results from TCRdb running MiXCR on the 5' RACE reads. This table holds under 550,000 distinct CDR3 sequences, 20% to 25% found once. The source material was PBMCs, sampled 20 to 25 days after the first yellow fever vaccination. Receptors were obtained from a man in his late teens or twenties who received the YFV17D yellow fever vaccine. Each CDR3 is given with its conserved first and last residue. The D gene is left open where the match is weak. Not every row has a clone size; where given, it reads once, few, many or a size class.

d_call	j_call	clone_size	v_call	cdr3_aa	cdr3_nt
-	TRBJ1-5	-	TRBV9	CASSAGANQPQHF	TGTGCCAGCAGCGCCGGGGCTAATCAGCCCCAGCATTTT
TRBD2	TRBJ2-3	-	TRBV7-7	CASSLGLGIDTQYF	TGTGCCAGCAGCTTGGGACTAGGAATAGATACGCAGTATTTT
-	TRBJ1-2	few	TRBV6-5	CASSYSMQLEGYTF	TGTGCCAGCAGTTACTCGATGCAGTTGGAGGGCTACACCTTC
-	TRBJ2-5	-	TRBV5-1	CASSLVDNQETQYF	TGCGCCAGCAGCTTGGTTGACAACCAAGAGACCCAGTACTTC
TRBD2	TRBJ2-5	many	TRBV7-8	CASSLQRGGRETQYF	TGTGCCAGCAGCTTACAGCGGGGGGGCCGAGAGACCCAGTACTTC
-	TRBJ1-1	few	TRBV29-1	CSVPHGYEAFF	TGCAGCGTCCCCCATGGATATGAAGCTTTCTTT
-	TRBJ1-4	-	TRBV12-3/TRBV12-4	CASSLRGRGEKLFF	TGTGCCAGCAGTTTGCGGGGACGCGGTGAAAAACTGTTTTTT
-	TRBJ2-2	-	TRBV7-3	CASSLVLDTGELFF	TGTGCCAGCAGCTTAGTCCTAGACACCGGGGAGCTGTTTTTT
-	TRBJ1-3	few	TRBV12-3/TRBV12-4	CASKQGSGNTIYF	TGTGCCAGCAAACAGGGCTCTGGAAACACCATATATTTT
TRBD1	TRBJ2-2	-	TRBV15	CATSGRTGTGELFF	TGTGCCACCAGCGGTAGGACAGGAACCGGGGAGCTGTTTTTT
TRBD2	TRBJ2-7	few	TRBV7-3	CASSLYTPLAGNYEQYF	TGTGCCAGCAGCTTATATACCCCACTAGCGGGGAACTACGAGCAGTACTTC
-	TRBJ1-1	few	TRBV12-3/TRBV12-4	CASAGRENTEAFF	TGTGCCAGCGCTGGCCGGGAGAACACTGAAGCTTTCTTT
TRBD1	TRBJ1-4	-	TRBV5-1	CASSRWTGGLEKLFF	TGCGCCAGCAGCAGGTGGACAGGGGGATTGGAAAAACTGTTTTTT
-	TRBJ2-5	-	TRBV7-9	CASSLSRTGGAETQYF	TGTGCCAGCAGCTTATCCAGGACAGGCGGGGCGGAGACCCAGTACTTC
TRBD2	TRBJ2-3	few	TRBV6-1	CASSTGLAGITDTQYF	TGTGCCAGCAGTACGGGACTAGCGGGGATCACAGATACGCAGTATTTT
TRBD1	TRBJ2-5	-	TRBV7-9	CAMQGAETQYF	TGTGCCATGCAGGGGGCAGAGACCCAGTACTTC
TRBD1	TRBJ1-2	-	TRBV4-2	CASSHGQGGGYTF	TGTGCCAGCAGCCATGGACAGGGTGGGGGCTACACCTTC
TRBD2	TRBJ2-1	many	TRBV7-2	CASSLLGGGDEQFF	TGTGCCAGCAGCTTATTGGGCGGGGGGGATGAGCAGTTCTTC
-	TRBJ1-4	few	TRBV15	CATSGDPLGTNEKLFF	TGTGCCACCAGCGGGGACCCGCTTGGGACTAATGAAAAACTGTTTTTT
-	TRBJ1-5	many	TRBV6-1	CASSRAVGNQPQHF	TGTGCCAGCAGCCGAGCGGTGGGCAATCAGCCCCAGCATTTT
-	TRBJ1-5	-	TRBV28	CASVSAQGQEPQHF	TGTGCCAGCGTTTCTGCGCAGGGGCAGGAGCCCCAGCATTTT
-	TRBJ2-1	-	TRBV20-1	CSAFRDFNEQFF	TGCAGTGCTTTCCGGGACTTTAATGAGCAGTTCTTC
-	TRBJ1-1	few	TRBV20-1	CSALPGGYPEAFF	TGCAGTGCTCTCCCTGGCGGGTACCCTGAAGCTTTCTTT
-	TRBJ1-5	-	TRBV6-1	CASSPIRGGNQPQHF	TGTGCCAGCAGTCCTATAAGAGGTGGCAATCAGCCCCAGCATTTT
-	TRBJ1-1	-	TRBV18	CASSPSLGSLGTEAFF	TGTGCCAGCTCACCATCACTGGGGTCATTGGGCACTGAAGCTTTCTTT
-	TRBJ2-2	-	TRBV12-3/TRBV12-4	CASSPWTLNTGELFF	TGTGCCAGCAGTCCATGGACTCTTAACACCGGGGAGCTGTTTTTT
TRBD1	TRBJ1-1	-	TRBV28	CASSGQGANTEAFF	TGTGCCAGCAGCGGACAGGGCGCAAACACTGAAGCTTTCTTT
-	TRBJ2-1	few	TRBV7-2	CASSLAYRANEQFF	TGTGCTAGCAGCTTAGCGTACAGGGCAAATGAGCAGTTCTTC
-	TRBJ1-1	-	TRBV12-3/TRBV12-4	CASRNSGNRTEAFF	TGTGCCAGCAGAAATTCGGGAAATCGGACTGAAGCTTTCTTT
TRBD1	TRBJ2-7	many	TRBV29-1	CSVRDRLYEQYF	TGCAGCGTACGGGACAGATTATACGAGCAGTACTTC
-	TRBJ2-1	-	TRBV15	CATSGESGHRYNEQFF	TGTGCCACCAGCGGGGAAAGCGGTCACAGATACAATGAGCAGTTCTTC
TRBD2	TRBJ2-3	-	TRBV20-1	CSALAGGSDTQYF	TGCAGTGCCCTAGCGGGGGGATCAGATACGCAGTATTTT
TRBD2	TRBJ2-5	-	TRBV29-1	CSVDGTSGVLQETQYF	TGCAGCGTTGATGGGACTAGCGGGGTACTCCAAGAGACCCAGTACTTC
-	TRBJ1-1	many	TRBV7-8	CASSLSGPMNTEAFF	TGTGCCAGCAGCTTATCGGGTCCCATGAACACTGAAGCTTTCTTT
TRBD2	TRBJ2-5	few	TRBV11-2	CASRVSGGETQYF	TGTGCCAGCAGGGTGAGCGGGGGAGAGACCCAGTACTTC
-	TRBJ2-7	-	TRBV18	CASSSRESEQYF	TGTGCCAGCTCATCGCGAGAGTCCGAGCAGTACTTC
-	TRBJ2-3	-	TRBV4-1	CASSHLRGDISTDTQYF	TGCGCCAGCAGCCACCTCAGGGGGGACATCAGCACAGATACGCAGTATTTT
-	TRBJ1-5	few	TRBV7-9	CASSSPGASNQPQHF	TGTGCCAGCAGCTCGCCCGGGGCGAGCAATCAGCCCCAGCATTTT
TRBD2	TRBJ2-7	few	TRBV19	CASSISQRGAEQYF	TGTGCCAGTAGTATATCCCAGCGGGGGGCTGAGCAGTACTTC
-	TRBJ1-1	few	TRBV20-1	CSAGQANTEAFF	TGCAGTGCCGGGCAAGCGAACACTGAAGCTTTCTTT
TRBD1	TRBJ1-6	few	TRBV7-9	CASSSGQGALAPLHF	TGTGCCAGCAGCTCGGGACAGGGGGCTCTGGCACCCCTCCACTTT
-	TRBJ2-7	few	TRBV28	CASSIETGISFSYEQYF	TGTGCCAGCAGCATCGAGACAGGAATTTCTTTCTCCTACGAGCAGTACTTC
-	TRBJ1-2	-	TRBV29-1	CSVEESNYGYTF	TGCAGCGTTGAAGAGAGTAACTATGGCTACACCTTC
-	TRBJ1-1	few	TRBV2	CASQTLTGGTEAFF	TGTGCCAGCCAGACTCTGACGGGGGGCACTGAAGCTTTCTTT
-	TRBJ2-1	-	TRBV4-3	CASSQERGGFNEQFF	TGCGCCAGCAGCCAAGAGAGAGGGGGGTTCAATGAGCAGTTCTTC
-	TRBJ2-4	few	TRBV11-2	CASSLLGGLAKNIQYF	TGTGCCAGCAGCTTACTCGGGGGTCTAGCCAAAAACATTCAGTACTTC
-	TRBJ1-2	-	TRBV12-3/TRBV12-4	CASSSAGRAYGYTF	TGTGCCAGCAGTTCGGCGGGGAGGGCTTATGGCTACACCTTC
TRBD2	TRBJ2-3	many	TRBV5-1	CASSLGLAGAGADTQYF	TGCGCCAGCAGCCTGGGACTAGCGGGGGCTGGGGCAGATACGCAGTATTTT
-	TRBJ2-3	-	TRBV11-3	CASSSNGRGTDTQYF	TGTGCCAGCAGCTCAAACGGCCGAGGCACAGATACGCAGTATTTT
-	TRBJ2-1	-	TRBV7-2	CASSYRGFEQFF	TGTGCCAGCAGCTACCGGGGCTTTGAGCAGTTCTTC
-	TRBJ2-3	few	TRBV18	CASSPREADTQYF	TGTGCCAGCTCACCACGGGAAGCAGATACGCAGTATTTT
-	TRBJ1-4	-	TRBV20-1	CSARVGEKLFF	TGCAGTGCTAGAGTCGGTGAAAAACTGTTTTTT
TRBD1	TRBJ1-4	-	TRBV5-1	CASSDPQGHNEKLFF	TGCGCCAGCAGCGACCCACAGGGGCATAATGAAAAACTGTTTTTT